The source of this TCR beta chain is a study of blood T cell repertoires in COVID-19. Germline CDR1 and CDR2: SGDLS and YYNGEE. V dropped 0 bases and J dropped 5 bases, with 12 bases sitting between them. CDR3 size: 15 residues. Some clones are missing from TCRdb's copy, which holds only in-frame ones; the method was immunoSEQ multiplex PCR. Of 150,000 to 200,000 clones in the sample, around 83% are singletons; the top ten hold about 8.3%. The chain joins TRBV9 to TRBJ2-4, with D maybe TRBD1 (5 bases). Material: peripheral blood. This receptor was obtained from a woman in her 70s with COVID-19, enrolled during active disease. The CDR3 is CASSVGSTVENIQYF. The CDR3 DNA reads as TGTGCCAGCAGCGTAGGATCGACAGTGGAAAACATTCAGTACTTC.